This T cell receptor (beta chain) was documented in a study of response to subunit inactivated influenza vaccine. TCRdb processed the RT-PCR reads anew with MiXCR; each CDR3 protein has one entry. Among about 780,000 distinct CDR3 sequences, approximately 17% were seen once, and the ten largest hold roughly a tenth. CDR3 length: 15 residues. CDR1 and CDR2 (germline): SQVTM, ANQGSEA. Germline trimming cut 4 bases from V and 4 bases from J; bases unmatched to any gene: 8. Study-wide points: A suggestion made by the authors is that each seasonal influenza vaccination recruits few new T cells.

Concerning this clonotype: Its antigen is still unknown.

V and J are TRBV29-1 and TRBJ2-1; TRBD2 matches 9 bases. The TCR originated in a man aged 50-60 years who received an inactivated influenza vaccine. This material consisted of PBMCs from blood, taken approximately 5 days after vaccination. The CDR3 region is CSVALRLAVYNEQFF. DNA for the CDR3: TGCAGCGTTGCCTTACGACTAGCGGTTTACAATGAGCAGTTCTTC.